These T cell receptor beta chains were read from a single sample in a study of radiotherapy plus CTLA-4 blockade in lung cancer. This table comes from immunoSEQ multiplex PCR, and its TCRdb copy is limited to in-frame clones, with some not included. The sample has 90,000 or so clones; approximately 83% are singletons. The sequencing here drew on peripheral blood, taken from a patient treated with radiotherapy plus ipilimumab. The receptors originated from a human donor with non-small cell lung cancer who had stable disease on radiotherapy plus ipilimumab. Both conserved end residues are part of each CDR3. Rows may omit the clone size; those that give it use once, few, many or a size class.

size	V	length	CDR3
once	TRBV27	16	CASRPLGTGGLATQYF
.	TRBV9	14	CASSVDGSSYEQYF
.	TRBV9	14	CASSSWTGVNGYTF
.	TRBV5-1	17	CASSLALLAGGVDEQFF
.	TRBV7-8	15	CASTLRLIGTDTQYF
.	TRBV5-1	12	CASSLTDYEQYF
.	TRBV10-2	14	CAAGDRGRVETQYF
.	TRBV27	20	CASSLLSSTSGRAGTGELFF
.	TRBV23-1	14	CATAPGTTVREQYF
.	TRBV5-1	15	CASSLTVSGANVLTF
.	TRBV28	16	CASSPVGGGTGNTIYF
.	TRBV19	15	CASSIGLAGGREQYF
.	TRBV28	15	CASSRPSQGEDEAFF
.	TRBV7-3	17	CASSPSGVFRAPGELFF
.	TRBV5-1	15	CASSWGLARTDTQYF
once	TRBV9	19	CASSVGLAGGPVSYNEQFF
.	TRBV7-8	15	CATLGDSSGANVLTF
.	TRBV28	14	CASRVLGMGYGYTF
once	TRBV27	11	CASKRGTEAFF
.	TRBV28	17	CASSPDSTGTHTYEQYF
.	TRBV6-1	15	CASSESLARGETQYF
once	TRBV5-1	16	CASSLEGGRGNTEAFF
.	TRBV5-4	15	CASSLAAGGFNEQFF
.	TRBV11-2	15	CASSLSPGQGQTQYF
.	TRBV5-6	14	CASSRGQPNYGYTF
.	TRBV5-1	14	CASSLDRGSYEQYF
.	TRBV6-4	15	CASSEVAGENQPQHF
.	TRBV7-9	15	CASSSTGGRTGELFF
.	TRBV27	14	CASEKAGDYNEQFF
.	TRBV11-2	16	CASSLVAGPLQETQYF
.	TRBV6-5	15	CASSRMGRSNSPLHF
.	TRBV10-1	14	CASSDGGFNYGYTF
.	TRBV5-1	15	CASSLDGGNTDTQYF
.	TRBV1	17	CTSRIGCLCERTYGYTF
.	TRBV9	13	CASSVGVNQPQHF
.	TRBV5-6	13	CAGGRANTDTQYF
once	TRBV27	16	CASSPAQGEGNQPQHF
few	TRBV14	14	CASSHRGQGLEQYF
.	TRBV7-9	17	CASSSSGASGGPNEQFF
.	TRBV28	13	CASSGRGPYEQYF
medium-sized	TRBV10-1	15	CASSPGDGSSYEQYF
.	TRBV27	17	CASSLSYWGQGEDTQYF
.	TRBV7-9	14	CASSLVGVNYGYTF
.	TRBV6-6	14	CASSFGISNQPQHF
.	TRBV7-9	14	CASSSDRDGQGAFF
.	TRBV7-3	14	CASRKTALEETQYF
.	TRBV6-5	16	CASSYGSGSDNSPLHF
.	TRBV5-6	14	CASSPRNWDSPLHF
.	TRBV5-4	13	CASSLTGIYEQYF
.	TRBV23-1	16	CASSHQTASYNEKLFF
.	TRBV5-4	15	CASNRGLAASNEQFF
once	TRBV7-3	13	CASSEAGGYEQYF
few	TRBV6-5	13	CASSYWVDTEAFF
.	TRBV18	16	CASSPRAGGPSETQYF
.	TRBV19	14	CASSETGGKNIQYF
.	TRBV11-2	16	CASSPQWTGGADTQYF
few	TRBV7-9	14	CASSVQGARQPQHF
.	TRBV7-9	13	CASSPIGVYEQYF
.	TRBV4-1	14	CASSQPISTDTQYF